The present TCR beta chain was sequenced within a study of blood T cell repertoires in COVID-19 (dated by TCRdb to between 2020 and 2021). About the investigation overall: The collaborator samples originated in the United States, Italy and Spain and spanned the acute and convalescent phases of COVID-19. A freely available public database, intended as a resource for researchers studying the immune response to SARS-CoV-2, is where the repertoires were released. The samples were drawn from the first 160 participants of the ongoing ImmuneRACE study and from 1,254 subjects provided by 6 global collaborators. Where available, HLA class I and class II types were taken from metadata supplied by the sample provider and were not determined by assay-based typing. Nearly every sample came with metadata listing a de-identified subject ID, COVID-19 status, age in years and sex. Subjects who had been exposed to COVID-19, were actively infected with it, or had recovered from it provided the deeply sampled blood TCRbeta repertoires that made up the dataset. The material from the prospective study consisted of cDNA or gDNA derived from T cells, B-cell-depleted T cells, or PBMCs.

Points on this clone: Its cognate antigen has yet to be identified. No much larger clone exists at a distance of one base, and base qualities are not known.

What the authors observed across the whole study: The quantity of clinical and demographic metadata differed by source and by participant and was supplied without curation.

TCRbeta CDR3 regions were amplified from genomic DNA using the immunoSEQ Assay, a bias-controlled multiplex PCR. In the original analysis: The number of nucleated cells in each sample was estimated by amplification of reference gene primers within the assay. To quantify the absolute abundance of each unique TCRbeta CDR3 rearrangement, sequence reads were collapsed and filtered. For each sample, productive Simpson clonality was calculated as the square root of Simpson's diversity index across productive rearrangements. The table comes from immuneACCESS by way of TCRdb, which keeps in-frame sequences with V and J called. Part of the clones is missing from these tables; in studies checked, under half for an unresolved V gene and the rest for unknown reasons. V and J calls and clone size follow that table, whereas D and trimming were derived from the DNA. This sample comprises roughly 200,000 clones, roughly 88% of them detected only once. Roughly a sixth of the sample is taken by the ten largest.

At one collaborating source in Seattle, patients were enrolled during active infection and were followed longitudinally through the course of disease. Whole blood was collected in K2EDTA tubes by collaborating institutions according to the institutions' own protocols. For TCRbeta analysis, collaborators shipped samples in one of three forms: frozen whole blood, isolated PBMCs, or DNA extracted from either of those sample types. The source is a man between 50 and 59 years old with COVID-19, enrolled during active disease. Material for sequencing was peripheral blood.

The nucleotides are TGCGCCAGCAGCCTCGACAGGGGGGCTTCACCCCTCCACTTT. The encoded protein is CASSLDRGASPLHF. The chain is made from TRBV5-1 and TRBJ1-6; 9 of the junction bases match TRBD1. In the germline V gene, CDR1 corresponds to SGHRS and CDR2 to YFSETQ. Its CDR3 holds 14 amino acids, cysteine through phenylalanine. The sequence is cut down to CDR3 DNA, 42 bases in frame from base 1. Here V drops 4 bases and J drops 9 bases, and the junction holds 5 bases not matched to any gene.